These 20 T cell receptor beta chains were all obtained from the same sample, sequenced in a study of early stage breast cancer tumors (TCRdb year 2017). The method was the immunoSEQ multiplex PCR assay. The table comes from immuneACCESS by way of TCRdb, which keeps in-frame sequences with V and J called. Part of the clones is missing from these tables; in studies checked, under half for an unresolved V gene and the rest for unknown reasons. In all, the sample holds tens of thousands of clones, and roughly 78% of those were seen once. The top ten constitute roughly 3% of the sample. Input material: blood. These receptors all stem from a person in their forties with breast cancer.

The CDR3 region has the DNA TGTGCCAGCAGCTTAACGGGGGAGGGCCCTACCGACGAGCAGTACTTC. It yields the protein CASSLTGEGPTDEQYF. This chain joins TRBV13 and TRBJ2-7; 7 bases agree with TRBD2. Germline CDR1 is PRHDT and CDR2 is FYEKMQ (reference sequence). This CDR3 is 16 amino acids long. The V gene end was trimmed by 2 bases and the J gene end by 5 bases; junction bases not matched to a gene: 12.

This clone was detected a few times. The chain links TRBV15 to TRBJ2-7; a weak D match, TRBD1 (5 bases). The CDR3 has 15 residues. Between the trimmed V and J ends, which lost 0 bases and 2 bases, there was a span of 11 bases. Germline CDR1 reads LNHNV; CDR2 reads YYDKDF (reference sequence). Here the CDR3 reads CATSRDLTETYEQYF. The CDR3 coding sequence is TGTGCCACCAGCAGAGACTTGACAGAAACCTACGAGCAGTACTTC.

The chain joins TRBV25-1 to TRBJ1-5; D unresolved. Between the trimmed V and J ends, which lost 1 base and 7 bases, there was a span of 20 bases. The germline gives CDR1 MGHDK, CDR2 SYGVNS. The CDR3 length is 17 residues. CDR3 sequence reads: CASSESPARVEWQPQHF. DNA for the CDR3: TGTGCCAGCAGTGAATCCCCCGCCCGGGTTGAATGGCAGCCCCAGCATTTT.

The J gene is TRBJ1-2, the V gene TRBV19; TRBD1 is a possible D gene (5 bases). V was cut by 4 bases and J by 5 bases, with 8 bases left in between. Germline V CDR1 and CDR2: LNHDA, SQIVND (reference sequence). This CDR3 has 12 residues. CDR3 protein: CASSTGGYGYTF. The CDR3 DNA is TGTGCCAGTAGTACCGGGGGATATGGCTACACCTTC.

The chain couples TRBV4-2 to TRBJ2-3, with 7 bases matching TRBD2. CDR3 length: 16 residues. The germline V gene encodes CDR1 LGHNA and CDR2 YNFKEQ. Trimming took 2 bases from V and 5 from J; bases not matched to a gene: 10. DNA for the CDR3: TGTGCCAGCAGCCAATCGAAGGGCCGGGGGGAAGATACGCAGTATTTT. Amino acid sequence: CASSQSKGRGEDTQYF.

This chain connects TRBV18 to TRBJ2-5; TRBD1 matches 7 bases. Germline CDR1 is KGHSH and CDR2 is LQKENI. The V segment lost 3 bases and the J segment 7 bases; nucleotides outside the gene matches: 11. The CDR3 runs 15 residues. CDR3 amino acids: CASSPSQGTTGTQYF. The DNA of the CDR3 is TGTGCCAGCTCACCGTCACAGGGGACCACAGGGACCCAGTACTTC.

The V gene is TRBV6-6, the J gene TRBJ2-3, with 10 bases that match TRBD2. The length of the CDR3 is 16 residues. Germline CDR1 and CDR2: MNHNY and SVGAGI (reference sequence). Trimming removed 0 bases from V and 4 bases from J; junction bases left unmatched: 4. The CDR3 coding sequence is TGTGCCAGCAGTTACTCAATAGCGGGAGGTGCAGATACGCAGTATTTT. Its protein product is CASSYSIAGGADTQYF.

The chain has TRBV6-1 and TRBJ2-3, with TRBD2 matching 10 bases. V dropped 0 bases and J dropped 4; count of bases not matched to a gene: 4. CDR3 size: 16 residues. The germline CDR1 and CDR2 sequences are MNHNS and SASEGT. The CDR3 reads CASSEAPLAGSDTQYF. Here the CDR3 DNA reads TGTGCCAGCAGTGAAGCGCCACTAGCGGGATCAGATACGCAGTATTTT.

CDR3 in amino acids: CASSPRTASGNTIYF. As DNA, the CDR3 is TGTGCCAGCAGCCCCCGGACAGCCTCTGGAAACACCATATATTTT. The genes are TRBV6-1 and TRBJ1-3; D possibly corresponds to TRBD1 (6 bases). The V gene lost 6 bases and the J gene lost 0 bases, with 12 bases spanning the gap. The germline V gene has CDR1 MNHNS and CDR2 SASEGT. The CDR3 spans 15 residues.

In this sample, this clone turned up once. The chain uses TRBV18 and TRBJ2-5; D gene ambiguous. The J call may be wrong; the DNA end is better matched by TRBJ2-7. The CDR3 is 13 amino acids. Germline values: CDR1 KGHSH, CDR2 LQKENI. CDR3 DNA: TGTGCCAGCTCACCAGGCCCGTCGGGCGAGCAGTACTTC. It translates to CASSPGPSGEQYF.

V gene TRBV15 combines with J gene TRBJ2-1, with D tentatively TRBD1 (6 bases). V lost 2 bases and J lost 7, with 15 bases in between. The CDR3 covers 15 residues. Germline V gene data show CDR1 as LNHNV and CDR2 as YYDKDF (reference sequence). The chain's CDR3 is CATSRPTGPGNEQFF. For the CDR3, the DNA is TGTGCCACCAGCAGACCGACAGGTCCTGGTAATGAGCAGTTCTTC. The entire variable domain, with the rest obtained from reference TRBV15 and TRBJ2-1, is as follows: DAMVIQNPRYQVTQFGKPVTLSCSQTLNHNVMYWYQQKSSQAPKLLFHYYDKDFNNEADTPDNFQSRRPNTSFCFLDIRSPGLGDTAMYLCATSRPTGPGNEQFFGPGTRLTVL.

This chain uses TRBV23-1 with TRBJ2-1; 8 bases agree with TRBD1. TRBV23-1 carries the ORF label, with uncertain function. There are 17 residues in the CDR3. Unmatched junction bases numbered 6, after V lost 0 bases and J lost 2 bases. CDR3 amino acids: CASSQSGTGGTYNEQFF. CDR3 DNA sequence: TGCGCCAGCAGTCAATCGGGTACAGGGGGGACCTACAATGAGCAGTTCTTC.

The CDR3, as DNA: TGTGCCAGCAGCTTTGGGGGCAACCTGAACACTGAAGCTTTCTTT. Translated, it gives CASSFGGNLNTEAFF. This chain connects TRBV11-2 to TRBJ1-1; TRBD1 is a possible D gene (6 bases). The CDR3 is 15 residues long. CDR1 and CDR2 from the germline V gene are SGHAT and FQNNGV. The V and J ends lost 3 bases and 0 bases respectively, with 11 bases between them.

This clone came up a few times. This chain connects TRBV10-3 to TRBJ2-7; 8 bases line up with TRBD1. This CDR3 spans 15 amino acids. Germline CDR1 reads ENHRY; CDR2 reads SYGVKD. Unmatched junction bases numbered 5, after V lost 0 bases and J lost 4 bases. CDR3 sequence (DNA): TGTGCCATCAGTGAGTCGAACAGGGGGGTTTACGAGCAGTACTTC. It translates to CAISESNRGVYEQYF.

The chain links TRBV11-3 to TRBJ2-7; 11 nucleotides align to TRBD2. V shed 9 bases, J shed 0 bases, and the junction held 4 bases outside the gene matches. CDR3 length equals 14 residues. The V gene's germline CDR1 is SGHNT and CDR2 YENEEA. CDR3 coding DNA: TGTGCCAGTAGCGGGAGGGTGAACTCCTACGAGCAGTACTTC. Translating gives CASSGRVNSYEQYF.

CDR3 sequence: CSALTQGTLGYTF. CDR3 DNA: TGCAGCGCCCTGACTCAAGGGACCCTTGGCTACACCTTC. This sequence joins TRBV29-1 and TRBJ1-2; TRBD1 is a possible D gene (5 bases). CDR1 SQVTM and CDR2 ANQGSEA come from the germline V gene. Between the trimmed V and J ends, which lost 7 bases and 7 bases, there was a span of 19 bases. The CDR3 has 13 residues.

The chain uses TRBV28 and TRBJ2-7; no definite D call. V was cut by 4 bases and J by 6 bases, with 13 bases left in between. CDR1 is MDHEN, CDR2 SYDVKM, per germline. The CDR3 totals 13 residues. Here the CDR3 DNA reads TGTGCCAGCAGTTCGCACAGTCTAGGCGAGCAGTACTTC. Protein product: CASSSHSLGEQYF.

The chain carries TRBV7-9 and TRBJ1-5; D not certain. V was trimmed by 3 bases and J by 8 bases, leaving 11 bases between them. The CDR3 has 13 amino acids. The germline gives CDR1 SEHNR, CDR2 FQNEAQ (reference sequence). In nucleotides, the CDR3 is TGTGCCAGCAGCTTCGGCAGCACGGAGCCCCAGCATTTT. This translates into CASSFGSTEPQHF.

The rearrangement uses TRBV10-3 and TRBJ2-3; tentative D call: TRBD2 (5 bases). Trimming stripped 0 bases from V and 5 bases from J, with 9 bases between. Germline assignment: CDR1 ENHRY and CDR2 SYGVKD. CDR3 length: 14 residues. The CDR3 bases are TGTGCCATCAGTGAGTCTACTAGTAAAGATACGCAGTATTTT. Translation gives CAISESTSKDTQYF.

This clone was detected once. V gene TRBV6-1 combines with J gene TRBJ2-3; TRBD2 agrees at 8 bases. The CDR3 is made up of 14 amino acids. Germline CDR1 is MNHNS and CDR2 is SASEGT. V was clipped by 11 bases and J by 0 bases; unmatched bases: 7. In DNA form, the CDR3 reads TGTGCCGGACGGGAGGGCCCGAGCACAGATACGCAGTATTTT. This sequence encodes CAGREGPSTDTQYF.